The rows below give T cell receptor beta chains drawn from one sample of a study of blood T cell repertoires in COVID-19. Assay used: immunoSEQ multiplex PCR; TCRdb lists only in-frame clones, some missing. The sample carries 100,000 or so clones, approximately 92% recorded once. The source material was peripheral blood. The origin of the receptors is a man aged 50 to 60 with active COVID-19. The CDR3 runs from the conserved cysteine through the conserved F or W. The D gene is left open where the match is weak. Clone sizes are given selectively: once, few, many, or a class where the clone is expanded.

j_call,clone_size,v_call,d_call,cdr3_aa,cdr3_nt
TRBJ2-1,-,TRBV27,TRBD2,CASSSGTRVYEQFF,TGTGCCAGCAGTTCCGGGACTAGGGTCTATGAGCAGTTCTTC
TRBJ2-1,-,TRBV7-6,TRBD2,CASSLGLAAYNEQFF,TGTGCCAGCAGCTTAGGACTAGCGGCGTACAATGAGCAGTTCTTC
TRBJ2-1,-,TRBV30,-,CAWSPPGLRTGSSYNEQFF,TGTGCCTGGAGTCCTCCGGGACTCCGAACTGGGAGCTCCTACAATGAGCAGTTCTTC
TRBJ1-2,-,TRBV30,-,CAWSVQEYGYTF,TGTGCCTGGAGTGTACAGGAGTATGGCTACACCTTC
TRBJ2-5,once,TRBV2,TRBD2,CASSPRTSGSGETQYF,TGTGCCAGCAGTCCGCGGACTAGCGGGAGCGGGGAGACCCAGTACTTC
TRBJ2-1,-,TRBV3-1/TRBV3-2,TRBD2,CASSHLAGGPVEQFF,TGTGCCAGCAGCCACCTAGCGGGAGGGCCGGTTGAGCAGTTCTTC
TRBJ2-1,-,TRBV27,-,CASTGLPSSYNEQFF,TGTGCCAGCACCGGACTACCGAGCTCCTACAATGAGCAGTTCTTC
TRBJ1-2,-,TRBV2,TRBD1,CASSDLSPGGVRYGYTF,TGTGCCAGCAGTGACCTATCGCCAGGGGGCGTTCGGTATGGCTACACCTTC
TRBJ1-5,-,TRBV3-1/TRBV3-2,TRBD1,CASSHDRGVQPQHF,TGTGCCAGCAGCCACGACAGGGGGGTTCAGCCCCAGCATTTT
TRBJ2-7,-,TRBV10-3,TRBD2,CAIRRNPTSGRSTSEQYF,TGTGCCATCCGGAGAAACCCAACCTCCGGGAGGTCCACGAGTGAGCAGTACTTC
TRBJ1-4,-,TRBV15,TRBD1,CATSRDEAGGEKLFF,TGTGCCACCAGCAGAGATGAGGCAGGGGGCGAGAAACTGTTTTTT
TRBJ2-1,-,TRBV7-2,TRBD2,CASSRLAGEQFF,TGTGCCAGCAGCCGACTAGCGGGGGAGCAGTTCTTC
TRBJ2-1,-,TRBV2,-,CASTRRGANNEQFF,TGTGCCAGCACCCGCCGGGGGGCCAACAATGAGCAGTTCTTC
TRBJ1-1,-,TRBV18,-,CASSQEGDTEAFF,TGTGCCAGCTCACAGGAGGGTGACACTGAAGCTTTCTTT
TRBJ1-5,-,TRBV28,-,CATGRDSNQPQHF,TGTGCCACCGGGCGGGATAGCAATCAGCCCCAGCATTTT